The text below deals with one T cell receptor beta chain. The data originate from a study of T cells in localized non-small cell lung cancer. Libraries were prepared by immunoSEQ multiplex PCR; TCRdb keeps only in-frame clonotypes and omits some of them. The sample yields roughly 66,000 clones, roughly 90% seen once. Per germline, CDR1 SGHKS and CDR2 YYEKEE (reference sequence). V dropped 4 bases and J dropped 3 bases, with 17 bases sitting between them. The CDR3 sequence is 15 residues long. Here the sequenced sample was peripheral blood, taken before any cancer treatment. The J gene is TRBJ2-7, the V gene TRBV5-5, with a tentative D call TRBD1 (6 bases). This TCR derives from a woman between 35 and 75 years old with stage I lung adenocarcinoma. CDR3 bases: TGTGCCAGCAGCGTCCGGGACATAGCTGTCTACGAGCAGTACTTC. Protein product: CASSVRDIAVYEQYF.